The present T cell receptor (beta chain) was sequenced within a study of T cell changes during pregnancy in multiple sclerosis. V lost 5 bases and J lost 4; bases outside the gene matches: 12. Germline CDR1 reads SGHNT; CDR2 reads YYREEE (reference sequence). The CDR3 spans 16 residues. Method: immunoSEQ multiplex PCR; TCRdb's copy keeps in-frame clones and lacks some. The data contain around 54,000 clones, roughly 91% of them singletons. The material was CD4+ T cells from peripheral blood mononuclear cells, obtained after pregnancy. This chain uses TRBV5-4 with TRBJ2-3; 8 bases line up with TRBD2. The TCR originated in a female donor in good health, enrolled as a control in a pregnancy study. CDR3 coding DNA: TGTGCCAGCAGTATGGACCAGCGGGGGAGCCCAGATACGCAGTATTTT. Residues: CASSMDQRGSPDTQYF.